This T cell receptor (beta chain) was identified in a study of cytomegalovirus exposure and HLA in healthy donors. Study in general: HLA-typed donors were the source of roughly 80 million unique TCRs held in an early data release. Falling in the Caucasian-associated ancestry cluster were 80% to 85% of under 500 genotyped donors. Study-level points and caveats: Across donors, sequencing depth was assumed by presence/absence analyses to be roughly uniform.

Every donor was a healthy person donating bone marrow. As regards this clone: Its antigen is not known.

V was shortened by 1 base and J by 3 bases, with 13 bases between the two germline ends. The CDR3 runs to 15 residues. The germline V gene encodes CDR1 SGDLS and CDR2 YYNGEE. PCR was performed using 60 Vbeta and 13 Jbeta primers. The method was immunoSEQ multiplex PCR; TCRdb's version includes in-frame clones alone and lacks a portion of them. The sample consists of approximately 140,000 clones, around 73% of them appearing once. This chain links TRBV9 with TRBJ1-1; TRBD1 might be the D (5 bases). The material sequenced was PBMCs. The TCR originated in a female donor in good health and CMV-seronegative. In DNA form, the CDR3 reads TGTGCCAGCAGCGTATTAGCAGGGAGGGACACTGAAGCTTTCTTT. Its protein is CASSVLAGRDTEAFF.